This TCR beta chain was obtained from a study of T cell responses to AZD1222 COVID-19 vaccine. Details on this clone: No antigen is known for it.

CDR3 length: 16 amino acids. Trimming took 4 bases from V and 1 from J; bases not matched to a gene: 5. Germline V gene sequence: CDR1 SGHTA, CDR2 FQGTGA. Profiling relied on immunoSEQ multiplex PCR, and the TCRdb table lists in-frame clones only, not all of them. The top ten hold around 1.7% of the sample, which has about 140,000 clones, around nine tenths seen once. General study points: The span of vaccine-associated CD4 TCRs extended across spike, with dominance at 160-218 and 743-854. Recipients of two AZD1222 doses showed rising Spike-specific TCR breadth and depth. There were repertoire samples only from the period after the peak T cell response. Seropositive at baseline were only 5 to 7 AZD1222 recipients.

The source of this sequence is an adult in good health. The V gene is TRBV7-3, the J gene TRBJ2-1, with 9 positions matching TRBD1. Sample: peripheral blood, taken on day 0 of AZD1222 vaccination. CDR3 coding DNA: TGTGCCAGCAGCTCCGGGACAGGGAGGTCCTACAATGAGCAGTTCTTC. It yields the protein CASSSGTGRSYNEQFF.